Sequencing of this T cell receptor beta chain was carried out in a study of monozygotic twins with inflammatory bowel disease. TCRdb re-called the 5' RACE reads; every CDR3 protein appears as one record, without DNA. This sample's clone table lists around 450,000 distinct CDR3 sequences. The CDR3 contains 15 residues. In germline, CDR1 is MNHEY, CDR2 SMNVEV (reference sequence). The V gene is TRBV27, the J gene TRBJ1-5. This TCR came from a human donor with ulcerative colitis or Crohn's disease, or a healthy co-twin of an affected twin (not recorded which). Material for sequencing was blood. CDR3: CASSPTRHSNQPQHF.